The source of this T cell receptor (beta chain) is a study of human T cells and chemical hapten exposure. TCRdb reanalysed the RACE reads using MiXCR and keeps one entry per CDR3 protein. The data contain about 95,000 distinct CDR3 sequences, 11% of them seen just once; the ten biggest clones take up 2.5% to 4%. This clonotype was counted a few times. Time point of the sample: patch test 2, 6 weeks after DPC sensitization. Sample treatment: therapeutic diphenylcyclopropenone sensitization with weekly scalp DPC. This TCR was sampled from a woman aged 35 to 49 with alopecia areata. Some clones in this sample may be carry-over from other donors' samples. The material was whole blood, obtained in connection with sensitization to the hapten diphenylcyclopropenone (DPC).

The CDR3 region is CASSEFNSPSYEQYF. The CDR3 DNA reads as TGTGCCAGCAGTGAATTTAACAGTCCGTCCTACGAGCAGTACTTC. The V and J genes are TRBV25-1 and TRBJ2-7; D is ambiguous. Per the germline V gene, CDR1 is MGHDK and CDR2 is SYGVNS. V gave up 1 base and J gave up 1 base, with 11 bases separating them. This CDR3 has 15 amino acids.